The entry below gives a single T cell receptor beta chain sequence along with its context. Its antigen is still unknown. This entry is derived from a study of cytomegalovirus exposure and HLA in healthy donors. Study-wide results and caveats: Later on, an analysis found that several of the most significant clusters appeared to be linked to common viral pathogens, which included parvovirus B19. Through in vitro validation, a few CMV-associated chains were shown to be specific for CMV antigens. Later analysis associated a missense DCLRE1C variant with TCR beta V- and J-gene trimming.

In the PCR, 60 Vbeta and 13 Jbeta primers were used. Produced via immunoSEQ multiplex PCR; TCRdb's table is partial and in-frame only. The repertoire has some 170,000 clones, approximately 70% of them found once; the top ten carry 2% to 2.5%. The germline V gene has CDR1 MNHNS and CDR2 SASEGT. Losses at the gene ends were 5 bases for V and 4 bases for J; bases not matched to a gene: 8. The CDR3 contains 15 residues. V usage is TRBV6-1 and J usage is TRBJ1-2; 9 nucleotides align to TRBD1. The sample comprised PBMCs. The TCR originated in a human donor in good health. CDR3 DNA: TGTGCCAGCAGTTCTACGGACAGGGGCATCTATGGCTACACCTTC. The encoded protein is CASSSTDRGIYGYTF.